This T cell receptor beta chain was recovered during a study of T cell responses to AZD1222 COVID-19 vaccine. Background on the study: Pooled together were second doses at about 4 or about 12 weeks.

Profiled with immunoSEQ multiplex PCR; TCRdb holds only in-frame clones, not every one. The data contain about 99,000 clones, 80% to 95% of them seen just once; the ten biggest clones take up more than 4.5%. Trimming took 10 bases from V and 5 from J, leaving 5 bases between them. This CDR3 contains 9 residues. Per the germline V gene, CDR1 is SNHLY and CDR2 is FYNNEI. The study, taken as a whole, reports: The CD4 TCRs associated with vaccination extended across spike and predominated at 160-218 and 743-854. The reported proportion of spike-specific TCRs targeting unmutated variant regions was nearly half.

As to this clone: Its matching antigen is unknown.

This chain links TRBV2 with TRBJ2-5, with D unresolved. Here the sequenced sample was peripheral blood, taken on day 0 of AZD1222 vaccination. The receptor's source is an adult in good health. The CDR3 region has the DNA TGTGCCACCCGGGAGACCCAGTACTTC. Translating gives CATRETQYF.